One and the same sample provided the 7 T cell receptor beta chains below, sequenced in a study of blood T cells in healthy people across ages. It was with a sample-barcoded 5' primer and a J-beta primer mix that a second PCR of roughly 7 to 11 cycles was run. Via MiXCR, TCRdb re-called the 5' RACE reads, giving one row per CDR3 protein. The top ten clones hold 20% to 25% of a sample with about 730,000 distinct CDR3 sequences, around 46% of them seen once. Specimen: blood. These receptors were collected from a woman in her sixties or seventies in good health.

The CDR3 sequence is CASSLVQVTNTGELFF. The DNA of the CDR3 is TGTGCCAGCAGCTTAGTACAGGTTACGAACACCGGGGAGCTGTTTTTT. The rearrangement uses TRBV7-2 and TRBJ2-2; a weak D match, TRBD1 (5 bases). Germline assignment: CDR1 SGHTA and CDR2 FQGNSA. This CDR3 has 16 residues. V gave up 1 base and J gave up 0 bases, with 9 bases separating them. Full variable domain (rest looked up from reference TRBV7-2 and TRBJ2-2): GAGVSQSPSNKVTEKGKDVELRCDPISGHTALYWYRQSLGQGLEFLIYFQGNSAPDKSGLPSDRFSAERTGGSVSTLTIQRTQQEDSAVYLCASSLVQVTNTGELFFGEGSRLTVL.

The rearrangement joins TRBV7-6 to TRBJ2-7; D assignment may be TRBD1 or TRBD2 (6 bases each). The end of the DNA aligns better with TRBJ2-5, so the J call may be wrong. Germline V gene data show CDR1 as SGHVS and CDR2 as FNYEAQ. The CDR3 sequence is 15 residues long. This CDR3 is CASSRGAEPTRTQYF. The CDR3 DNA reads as TGTGCCAGCAGCAGGGGGGCGGAGCCCACTCGGACCCAGTACTTC.

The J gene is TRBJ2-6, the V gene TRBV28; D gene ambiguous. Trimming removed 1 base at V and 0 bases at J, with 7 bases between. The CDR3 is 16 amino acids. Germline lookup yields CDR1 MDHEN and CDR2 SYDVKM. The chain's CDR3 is CASSLFGGSGANVLTF. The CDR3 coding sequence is TGTGCCAGCAGTTTATTCGGTGGCTCTGGGGCCAACGTCCTGACTTTC.

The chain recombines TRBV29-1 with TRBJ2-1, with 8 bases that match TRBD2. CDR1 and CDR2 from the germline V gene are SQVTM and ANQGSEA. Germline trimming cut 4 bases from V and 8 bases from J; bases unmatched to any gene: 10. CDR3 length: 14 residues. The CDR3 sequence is CSVVVSSGFYEQFF. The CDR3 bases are TGCAGCGTTGTTGTGTCTAGCGGGTTCTATGAGCAGTTCTTC.

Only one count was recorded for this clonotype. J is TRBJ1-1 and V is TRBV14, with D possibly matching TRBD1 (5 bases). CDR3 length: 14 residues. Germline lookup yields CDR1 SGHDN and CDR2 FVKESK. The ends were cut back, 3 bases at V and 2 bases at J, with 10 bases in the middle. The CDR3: CASSQLRDNTEAFF. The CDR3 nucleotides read TGTGCCAGCAGCCAGCTCAGGGACAACACTGAAGCTTTCTTT.

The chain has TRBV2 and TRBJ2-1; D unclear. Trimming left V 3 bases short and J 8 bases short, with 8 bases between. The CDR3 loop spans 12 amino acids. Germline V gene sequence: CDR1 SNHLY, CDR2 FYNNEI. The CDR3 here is CASSEILYEQFF. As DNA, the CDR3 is TGTGCCAGCAGTGAGATACTATATGAGCAGTTCTTC.

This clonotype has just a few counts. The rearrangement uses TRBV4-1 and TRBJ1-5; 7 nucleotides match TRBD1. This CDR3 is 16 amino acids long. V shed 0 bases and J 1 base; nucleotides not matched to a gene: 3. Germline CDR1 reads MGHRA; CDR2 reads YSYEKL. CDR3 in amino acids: CASSQEGGQSNQPQHF. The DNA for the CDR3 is TGCGCCAGCAGCCAAGAAGGGGGACAGAGCAATCAGCCCCAGCATTTT.